This T cell receptor beta chain was found in a study of long-term antiretroviral therapy in people with HIV. A v3.0 immunoSEQ assay was performed at survey level. Sequencing used immunoSEQ multiplex PCR; TCRdb keeps in-frame clones, though not all of them. The sample shows about 20,000 clones, around 90% of them seen only once. This TCR was sampled from a man aged 18 to 29 with HIV. This specimen consisted of unsorted PBMCs, obtained 2.1 years after starting antiretroviral therapy.

CDR3 DNA sequence: TGTGCCAGCAGCTTAGACGACAGGGATCAGCCCCAGCATTTT. This sequence encodes CASSLDDRDQPQHF. J is TRBJ1-5 and V is TRBV7-6; 7 positions match TRBD1. CDR1 is SGHVS and CDR2 is FNYEAQ in the germline V gene. With V trimmed by 1 base and J by 5 bases, 2 bases remained unmatched. The CDR3 is made up of 14 amino acids.